Shown below are 6 T cell receptor beta chains from a single sample sequenced in a study of CD8 T cells in ankylosing spondylitis (dated by TCRdb to about 2017). Libraries were prepared through 5' RACE. These reads were obtained on an Illumina HiSeq 2500. TCRdb cleaned the public reads at Q25 with fastp, built clones with MiXCR and kept in-frame beta chains. Every CDR3 protein is listed once, alongside the most common genes and DNA of its rows. This sample holds 200,000 to 250,000 distinct CDR3 sequences; around 10% were observed only once. The top ten clones comprise 6.8% of the sample. Sequenced material: blood, either unsorted or a sorted T cell fraction (not recorded which). The source of these receptors is a male donor with ankylosing spondylitis or in good health (not recorded which).

The genes are TRBV6-1 and TRBJ2-1; 10 bases map to TRBD2. The CDR3 sequence is 14 residues long. J gave up 6 bases and V 8 bases, and 7 bases lay outside the gene matches. Per germline, CDR1 MNHNS and CDR2 SASEGT. This chain's CDR3 is CASGAGGHFNEQFF. The DNA of the CDR3 is TGTGCCAGCGGAGCGGGGGGGCATTTCAATGAGCAGTTCTTC.

This clonotype was observed many times. The gene calls are TRBV20-1 and TRBJ2-7; 7 nucleotides match TRBD2. Germline CDR1 reads DFQATT; CDR2 reads SNEGSKA (reference sequence). J was trimmed by 2 bases and V by 4 bases; bases with no gene match: 2. The CDR3 sequence is 12 residues long. DNA of the CDR3: TGCAGTGCTACTAGCGGACCCTACGAGCAGTACTTC. The encoded protein is CSATSGPYEQYF.

This clonotype was counted ten times or more. The chain is built from TRBV15 and TRBJ1-2; tentatively, D is TRBD1 (5 bases). This CDR3 contains 17 residues. Trimming shortened V by 4 bases and J by 1 base, and 19 bases separated the two germline ends. Germline assignment: CDR1 LNHNV and CDR2 YYDKDF (reference sequence). CDR3 nucleotide sequence: TGTGCCACCAGCAAGGGACCTTGGGGCATCAGTAACTATGGCTACACCTTC. This codes for CATSKGPWGISNYGYTF.

This clonotype has a handful of counts. CDR3 coding DNA: TGCAGCGTATTCGACGTTGGGACTAAGAATGAGCAGTTCTTC. This codes for CSVFDVGTKNEQFF. V usage is TRBV29-1 and J usage is TRBJ2-1; TRBD2 matches 7 bases. There are 14 residues in the CDR3. CDR1 and CDR2 from the germline V gene are SQVTM and ANQGSEA. Trimming cost V 6 bases and J 7 bases; bases outside gene matches: 12.

This clonotype was detected many times. The chain links TRBV29-1 to TRBJ2-3, with unresolved D. The CDR3 consists of 14 residues. CDR1 SQVTM and CDR2 ANQGSEA come from the germline V gene. Trimming removed 6 bases at V and 2 bases at J, with 15 bases between. CDR3 nucleotide sequence: TGCAGCGTCCTCCCCACTGCCTTCACAGATACGCAGTATTTT. Its translation: CSVLPTAFTDTQYF.

This clonotype was detected many times. The rearrangement joins TRBV4-1 to TRBJ2-5; D may be TRBD2 (6 bases). The germline V gene has CDR1 MGHRA and CDR2 YSYEKL. V dropped 1 base and J dropped 5 bases, with 17 bases sitting between them. The CDR3 covers 16 residues. In DNA, the CDR3 is TGCGCCAGCAGCCAAGTAAGGCGGGGAAGGATTGAGACCCAGTACTTC. It encodes CASSQVRRGRIETQYF.